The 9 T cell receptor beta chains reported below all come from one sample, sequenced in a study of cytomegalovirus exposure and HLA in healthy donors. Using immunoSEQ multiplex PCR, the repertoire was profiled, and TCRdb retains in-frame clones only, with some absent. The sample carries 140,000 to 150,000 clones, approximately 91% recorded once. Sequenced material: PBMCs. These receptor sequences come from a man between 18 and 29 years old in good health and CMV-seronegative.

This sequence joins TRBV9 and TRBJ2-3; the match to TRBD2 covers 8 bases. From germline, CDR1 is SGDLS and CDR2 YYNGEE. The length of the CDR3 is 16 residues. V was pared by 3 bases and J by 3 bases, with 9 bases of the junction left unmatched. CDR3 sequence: CASSDRTTSVTDTQYF. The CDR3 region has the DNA TGTGCCAGCAGCGACCGCACGACTAGCGTAACAGATACGCAGTATTTT.

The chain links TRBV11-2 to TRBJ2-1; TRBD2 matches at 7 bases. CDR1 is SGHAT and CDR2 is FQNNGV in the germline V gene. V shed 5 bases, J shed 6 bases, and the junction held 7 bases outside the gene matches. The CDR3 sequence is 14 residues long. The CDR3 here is CASSPFGLVNEQFF. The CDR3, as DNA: TGTGCCAGCAGCCCTTTTGGACTAGTCAATGAGCAGTTCTTC.

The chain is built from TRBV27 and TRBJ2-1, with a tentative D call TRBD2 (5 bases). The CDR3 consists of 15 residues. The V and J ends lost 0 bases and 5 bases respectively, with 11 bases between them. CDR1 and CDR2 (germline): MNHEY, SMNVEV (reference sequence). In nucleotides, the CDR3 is TGTGCCAGCAGTTTATCCCGCTCGGGGAACAATGAGCAGTTCTTC. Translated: CASSLSRSGNNEQFF.

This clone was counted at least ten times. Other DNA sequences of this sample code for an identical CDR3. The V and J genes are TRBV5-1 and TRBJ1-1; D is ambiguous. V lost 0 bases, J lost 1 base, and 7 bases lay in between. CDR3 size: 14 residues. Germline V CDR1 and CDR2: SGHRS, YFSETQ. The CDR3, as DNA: TGCGCCAGCAGCTTGGGGGCGGGGAACACTGAAGCTTTCTTT. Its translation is CASSLGAGNTEAFF.

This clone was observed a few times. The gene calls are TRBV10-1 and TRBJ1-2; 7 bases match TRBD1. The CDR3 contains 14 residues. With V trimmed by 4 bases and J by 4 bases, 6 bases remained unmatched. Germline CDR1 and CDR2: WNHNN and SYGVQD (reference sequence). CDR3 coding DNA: TGCGCCAGCAGTGTAGAGGGGGCTGTCTATGGCTACACCTTC. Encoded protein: CASSVEGAVYGYTF.

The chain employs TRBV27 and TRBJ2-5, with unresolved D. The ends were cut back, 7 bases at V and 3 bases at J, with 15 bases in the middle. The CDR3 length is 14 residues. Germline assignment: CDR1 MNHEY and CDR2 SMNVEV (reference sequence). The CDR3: CASMSYRLEETQYF. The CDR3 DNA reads TGTGCCAGCATGTCGTATAGGCTAGAAGAGACCCAGTACTTC.

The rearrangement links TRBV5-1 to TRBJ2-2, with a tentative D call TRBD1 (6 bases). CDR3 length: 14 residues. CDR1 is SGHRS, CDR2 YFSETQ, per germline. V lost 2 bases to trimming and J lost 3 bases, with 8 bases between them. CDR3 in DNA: TGCGCCAGCAGCTTTAACAGGGACACCGGGGAGCTGTTTTTT. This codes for CASSFNRDTGELFF.

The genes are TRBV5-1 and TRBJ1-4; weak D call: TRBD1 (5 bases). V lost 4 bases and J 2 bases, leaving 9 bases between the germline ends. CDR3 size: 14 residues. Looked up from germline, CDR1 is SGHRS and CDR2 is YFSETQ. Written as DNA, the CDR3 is TGCGCCAGCAGCCCGACAGTTACTAATGAAAAACTGTTTTTT. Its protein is CASSPTVTNEKLFF.

CDR3 protein: CASSSWDSHPTEAFF. Here the CDR3 DNA reads TGTGCCAGCAGCTCGTGGGACAGTCACCCCACTGAAGCTTTCTTT. The rearrangement joins TRBV5-4 to TRBJ1-1, with 7 bases that match TRBD1. Germline V lookup: CDR1 SGHNT, CDR2 YYREEE (reference sequence). V trimming: 3 bases; J trimming: 4 bases; junction bases outside the gene matches: 9. The CDR3 totals 15 residues.